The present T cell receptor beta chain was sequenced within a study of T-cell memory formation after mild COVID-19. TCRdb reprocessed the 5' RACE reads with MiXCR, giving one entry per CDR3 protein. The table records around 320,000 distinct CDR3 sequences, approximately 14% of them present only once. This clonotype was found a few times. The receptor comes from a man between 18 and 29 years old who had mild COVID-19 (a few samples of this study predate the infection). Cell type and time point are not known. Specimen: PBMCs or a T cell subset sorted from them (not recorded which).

CDR3 sequence (DNA): TGTGCCAGCAGCCCCCAAGCGGGGGGGTTTTCTAGCACAGATACGCAGTATTTT. As protein: CASSPQAGGFSSTDTQYF. This sequence joins TRBV9 and TRBJ2-3, with 10 bases fitting TRBD2. Trimming took 4 bases from V and 0 from J; bases not matched to a gene: 11. The CDR3 runs to 18 residues. Germline V gives CDR1 SGDLS, CDR2 YYNGEE.